The present T cell receptor beta chain was sequenced within a study of CD8+CD57+ T cells in acquired aplastic anemia. The length of the CDR3 is 11 residues. The V and J ends lost 3 bases and 4 bases respectively, with 4 bases between them. The germline V gene has CDR1 DFQATT and CDR2 SNEGSKA (reference sequence). This clonotype was found many times. Investigators profiled TCR beta VDJ and CDR3 from genomic DNA template. TCRdb passed the reads through MiXCR, listing each CDR3 protein once. The sample lists more than 150,000 distinct CDR3 sequences; 48% were seen once. By flow cytometry, patients selected for sequencing had shown an expansion of CD8+CD57+ cells.

The sequence was obtained from a human donor with aplastic anemia. V is TRBV20-1 and J is TRBJ1-3; D gene ambiguous. Sequencing input: sorted CD4+, CD8+, or CD8+CD57+ T cells (not recorded which) from PBMCs. The CDR3 DNA reads as TGCAGTGCTAGGAACGGAAACACCATATATTTT. Protein sequence: CSARNGNTIYF.